What follows is one T cell receptor beta chain and its context. Using RNA template, CDR3s of TCR alpha and beta were amplified with iRepertoire arm-PCR. TCRdb re-derived calls from the multiplex PCR reads in MiXCR, one entry per CDR3 protein. Found here are 300,000 to 400,000 distinct CDR3 sequences, 41% of them singletons; the top ten hold 12%. V dropped 7 bases and J dropped 0 bases, with 22 bases sitting between them. The CDR3 spans 19 residues. Germline V gene lookup returns CDR1 SNHLY and CDR2 FYNNEI. This sample stems from a study of glioma-infiltrating T cells. Sequenced material: glioma tissue, nonneoplastic brain tissue, or PBMCs (not recorded which). The receptor was isolated from a human donor with low-grade glioma or glioblastoma, undergoing nonglioma brain surgery, or in good health (not recorded which). This chain uses TRBV2 with TRBJ2-6, with D perhaps matching TRBD1 or TRBD2 (7 bases each). In DNA, the CDR3 is TGTGCCAGCACCTTCCACAGGGGACGGGGGGCCTCTGGGGCCAACGTCCTGACTTTC. Its translation is CASTFHRGRGASGANVLTF. Drawing the rest from reference TRBV2 and TRBJ2-6, the complete variable domain is EPEVTQTPSHQVTQMGQEVILRCVPISNHLYFYWYRQILGQKVEFLVSFYNNEISEKSEIFDDQFSVERPDGSNFTLKIRSTKLEDSAMYFCASTFHRGRGASGANVLTFGAGSRLTVL.